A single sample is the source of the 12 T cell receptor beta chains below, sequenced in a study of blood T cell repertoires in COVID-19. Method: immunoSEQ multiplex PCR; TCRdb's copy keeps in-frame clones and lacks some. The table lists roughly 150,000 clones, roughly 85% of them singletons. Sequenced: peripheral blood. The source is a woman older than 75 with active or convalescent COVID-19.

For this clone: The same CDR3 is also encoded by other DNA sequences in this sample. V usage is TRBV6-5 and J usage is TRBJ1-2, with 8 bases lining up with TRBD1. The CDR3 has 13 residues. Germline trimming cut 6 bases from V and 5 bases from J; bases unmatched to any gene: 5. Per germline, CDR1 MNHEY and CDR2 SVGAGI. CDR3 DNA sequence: TGTGCCAGCAGAGGGACAGGACCATATGGCTACACCTTC. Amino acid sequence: CASRGTGPYGYTF.

DNA for the CDR3: TGTGCCAGCTCACCAACGGTCCTGGAGACCCAGTACTTC. It codes for CASSPTVLETQYF. The chain has TRBV18 and TRBJ2-5; D call uncertain. The CDR3 totals 13 residues. V was cut by 2 bases and J by 5 bases, with 9 bases left in between. Germline V gene data show CDR1 as KGHSH and CDR2 as LQKENI.

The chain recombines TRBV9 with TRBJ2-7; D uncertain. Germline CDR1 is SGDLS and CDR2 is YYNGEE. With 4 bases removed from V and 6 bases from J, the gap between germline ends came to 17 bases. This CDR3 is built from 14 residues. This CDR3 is CASSPRWALSEQYF. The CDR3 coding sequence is TGTGCCAGCAGCCCTCGTTGGGCTTTGTCCGAGCAGTACTTC.

The CDR3 bases are TGCGCCAGCAGCCAAGGGCCGGGACAGGGGAATGAAAAACTGTTTTTT. This encodes CASSQGPGQGNEKLFF. The rearrangement uses TRBV4-1 and TRBJ1-4; TRBD1 matches 10 bases. The CDR3 runs to 16 residues. With 1 base clipped from V and 5 bases from J, the junction kept 4 bases outside the gene matches. Germline CDR1 MGHRA, CDR2 YSYEKL.

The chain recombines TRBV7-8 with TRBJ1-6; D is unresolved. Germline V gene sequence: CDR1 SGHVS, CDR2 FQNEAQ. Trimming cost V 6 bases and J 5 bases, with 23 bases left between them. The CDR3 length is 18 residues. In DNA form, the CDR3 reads TGTGCCAGCAGACTCCAGGTTTCAGGCCCCAGAAATAATTCACCCCTCCACTTT. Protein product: CASRLQVSGPRNNSPLHF.

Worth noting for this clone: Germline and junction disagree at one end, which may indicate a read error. The DNA of the CDR3 is TGTGCCAGCAGTTACTCGGGGGGGAGGAGGGTATTT. It specifies CASSYSGGRRVF. The rearrangement links TRBV6-5 to TRBJ1-1, with TRBD1 as a possible D gene (5 bases). The CDR3 totals 12 residues. Per germline, CDR1 MNHEY and CDR2 SVGAGI.

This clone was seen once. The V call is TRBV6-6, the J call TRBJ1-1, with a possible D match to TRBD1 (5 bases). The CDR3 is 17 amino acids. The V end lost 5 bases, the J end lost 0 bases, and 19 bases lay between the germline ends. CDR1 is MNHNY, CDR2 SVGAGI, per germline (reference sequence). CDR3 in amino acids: CASSQPLTTDLNTEAFF. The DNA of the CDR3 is TGTGCCAGCAGTCAACCACTCACGACAGATCTGAACACTGAAGCTTTCTTT.

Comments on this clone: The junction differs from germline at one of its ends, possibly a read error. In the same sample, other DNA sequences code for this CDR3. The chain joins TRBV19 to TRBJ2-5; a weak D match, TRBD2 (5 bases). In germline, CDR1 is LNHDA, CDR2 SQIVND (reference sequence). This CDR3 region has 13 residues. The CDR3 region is CASSMRAVETQYF. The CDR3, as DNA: TGTGCTAGTAGTATGCGGGCAGTTGAGACCCAGTACTTC.

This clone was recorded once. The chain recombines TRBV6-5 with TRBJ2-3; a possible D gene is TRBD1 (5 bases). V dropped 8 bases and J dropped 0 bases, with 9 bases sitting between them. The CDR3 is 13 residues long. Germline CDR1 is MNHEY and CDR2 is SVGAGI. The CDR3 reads CASEGVSTDTQYF. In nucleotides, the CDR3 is TGTGCCAGCGAAGGGGTGAGCACAGATACGCAGTATTTT.

CDR3 nucleotides: TGCAGCGTTGGGGGCCTTCTTTACAGGGAAACTACCAGCAATGAGCAGTTCTTC. Translating gives CSVGGLLYRETTSNEQFF. The chain has TRBV29-1 and TRBJ2-1; D is perhaps TRBD1 (6 bases). The V end was cut by 4 bases, the J end by 6 bases, with 28 bases between. CDR3 size: 18 residues. The germline gives CDR1 SQVTM, CDR2 ANQGSEA.

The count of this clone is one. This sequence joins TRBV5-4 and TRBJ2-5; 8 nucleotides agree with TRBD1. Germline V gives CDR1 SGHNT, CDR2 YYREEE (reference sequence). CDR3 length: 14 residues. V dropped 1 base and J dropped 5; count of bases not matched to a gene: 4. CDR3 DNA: TGTGCCAGCAGCTTGCCCAGGGGGCTGGAGACCCAGTACTTC. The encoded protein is CASSLPRGLETQYF.

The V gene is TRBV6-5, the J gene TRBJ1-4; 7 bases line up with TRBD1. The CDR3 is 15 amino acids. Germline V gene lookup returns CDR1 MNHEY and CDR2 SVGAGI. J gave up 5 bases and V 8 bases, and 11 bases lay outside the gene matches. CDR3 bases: TGTGCCAGCTCGCTAAGGACAGGCCTAAATGAAAAACTGTTTTTT. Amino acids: CASSLRTGLNEKLFF.